In this sample, the clone carrying this T cell receptor (beta chain) turned up a few times. Its antigen is unknown. The source of the sample is a study of identical twins. Study-level points and caveats: Conclusions were based on cross-sectional statistical analysis, without following the same donors.

The CDR3 length is 15 residues. Losses at the gene ends were 3 bases for V and 0 bases for J; bases not matched to a gene: 3. Looked up from germline, CDR1 is MNHNS and CDR2 is SASEGT. Donors uniformly comprised healthy Caucasians. TCRdb passed the 5' RACE reads through MiXCR, listing each CDR3 protein once. This table has about 570,000 distinct CDR3 sequences, around a tenth appearing once. This sample also appeared in a second study, on yellow fever vaccine responses in identical twins. That report notes: Reportedly, twins' vaccine T cell responses looked partly convergent and partly personalized.

This clonotype originated in a woman aged 18-29 years in good health. The chain employs TRBV6-1 and TRBJ2-7, with 9 bases lining up with TRBD1. Sequencing input: PBMCs. CDR3 protein: CASSETGQGSYEQYF. DNA of the CDR3: TGTGCCAGCAGTGAGACGGGACAGGGCTCCTACGAGCAGTACTTC.